This T cell receptor beta chain was captured by sequencing in a study of blood T cells in healthy people across ages. Those donating, healthy Caucasian individuals from Russia, were aged roughly 6 to 100. Using a J-beta primer mix together with a sample-barcoded 5' primer, a second PCR was run for about 6 to 12 cycles. Each TCR beta cDNA got a 12-nucleotide random molecular identifier. TCRdb used MiXCR to reprocess the 5' RACE reads, holding one entry per CDR3 protein. This table holds 800,000 to 950,000 distinct CDR3 sequences, 36% found once. The CDR3 covers 15 residues. Germline loops: CDR1 SEHNR, CDR2 FQNEAQ (reference sequence). V lost 2 bases and J lost 4; bases outside the gene matches: 6.

This sequence originates from a man younger than 35 in good health. V gene TRBV7-9 combines with J gene TRBJ1-1; 8 bases align to TRBD1. The sample consisted of blood. The CDR3 reads CASSLTGGYGTEAFF. CDR3 sequence (DNA): TGTGCCAGCAGCTTAACAGGGGGTTATGGCACTGAAGCTTTCTTT.